This TCR beta chain is from a study of identical twins (TCRdb year 2016). Background for the entire study: TCR alpha and beta repertoires from monozygotic twins, unrelated adults of various ages and cord blood were deep-sequenced to test whether fetal clonotypes persist. To rule out contamination, replicate twin experiments were performed at different times with different library preparation protocols. On the study overall, not on this receptor specifically: Invariant T cells such as MAIT and iNKT could partly confound zero-insertion analyses, though diverse VJ usage argued against this for most clonotypes. Recombination models systematically underestimated out-of-frame TCR alpha sharing in monozygotic twins but agreed with sharing between unrelated individuals. Conclusions relied on cross-sectional statistical analysis, since the same donors could not be followed over many years. Excess twin sharing in beta out-of-frame sequences was weaker because fewer shared sequences lowered the signal-to-noise ratio. Compared with coincidental sharing between unrelated individuals, an excess of low generation-probability sequences was observed among out-of-frame TCR alpha sequences shared between twins. Fewer insertions were carried by abundant cord blood beta clonotypes; a weaker similar trend was observed in young adult naive repertoires, while no such trend was observed in memory repertoires.

The library was generated by 5' RACE. Sequenced on an Illumina HiSeq 2000. Template switching introduced a universal primer binding site; the final cDNA contained a unique molecular identifier, enabling accurate counting of TCR cDNA molecules. Specific primers in the conserved constant-segment region were used to synthesize first-strand cDNA for TCR alpha and beta chains. Each cDNA library was double barcoded, with a SMART-Mk sample barcode plus Illumina barcodes, to control for contamination. Two successive PCR steps introduced TruSeq adapter sequences along with Illumina sample barcodes. The TCR alpha and beta cDNA libraries were sequenced on the Illumina HiSeq platform using custom primers. The source study handled its data this way. Raw reads were processed with MiGEC to extract unique molecular identifiers, and MiXCR was used to determine CDR3 positions. For each individual, recombination models were inferred using an EM algorithm with the repgenHMM and IGoR tools. The analysis of shared clonotypes was done with the tcR package in R, with sharing normalized by the product of cloneset sizes. To study raw recombination free of thymic and clonal selection effects, out-of-frame nonproductive sequences were analyzed. The public reads were reanalyzed by TCRdb: fastp trimming at Q25, MiXCR alignment, in-frame beta chains only. Each CDR3 protein gets just one entry, which takes the most common genes and DNA from the rows behind it. The V and J calls reflect TCRdb's pipeline rather than the authors' work. The sample table lists hundreds of thousands of distinct CDR3 sequences, over 13% of them with a count of one. The ten most abundant clones make up around 8.9% of the sample.

To note about this clonotype: Its antigen is currently not known. Base quality data are lacking; no much larger clone is found one base away.

Inclusive of the bounding cysteine and phenylalanine, the CDR3 is 15 residues long. The entry retains the CDR3 DNA only, 45 bases that are in frame from base 1. Sequences SGHRS (CDR1) and YFSETQ (CDR2) are obtained from the germline V gene. Ends trimmed: V by 4 bases, J by 1 base; bases unmatched to a gene: 5. Every donor in the study was a healthy Caucasian. Miltenyi CD45RO+ enrichment and human naive T-cell isolation kits were used to isolate memory (CD45RO+) and naive T cells from PBMC. The receptor comes from a woman between 18 and 29 years old in good health. Specimen: memory (CD45RO+) T cells sorted from blood. The cell subset or site label, as the study defines it: CD45RO+ enriched T cells. The V and J segments used are TRBV5-1 and TRBJ2-7, with TRBD1 matching 10 junction bases. The base sequence is TGCGCCAGCAGCCTTTGGACAGGGGGATCCTACGAGCAGTACTTC. This sequence encodes CASSLWTGGSYEQYF.